These T cell receptor beta chains were read from a single sample in a study of blood T cell repertoires in COVID-19. Here immunoSEQ multiplex PCR was the method, and the copy in TCRdb shows in-frame clones only, minus some. Among about 150,000 clones listed, 70% to 90% were seen once. The sequenced sample was PBMCs or T cells enriched from blood (not recorded which). All receptors come from a woman in her forties or fifties who had recovered from COVID-19. The CDR3 runs from the conserved cysteine through the conserved F or W. The D gene is left open where the match is weak. Some rows mark clone size as missing; the rest say once, few, many or name a class of expanded clone.

d_gene: NA; abundance: NA; j_gene: TRBJ1-5; v_gene: TRBV28; CDR3nt: TGTGCCAGCAGATCCCCGGACAGCCTCAATCAGCCCCAGCATTTT; CDR3aa: CASRSPDSLNQPQHF
d_gene: NA; abundance: NA; j_gene: TRBJ2-2; v_gene: TRBV4-1; CDR3nt: TGCGCCAGCAGCCAAGTAAGGATGCAGGGGGGGAACACCGGGGAGCTGTTTTTT; CDR3aa: CASSQVRMQGGNTGELFF
d_gene: TRBD1; abundance: NA; j_gene: TRBJ1-5; v_gene: TRBV6-5; CDR3nt: TGTGCCAGCACTGGACAGGGGAAAAATCAGCCCCAGCATTTT; CDR3aa: CASTGQGKNQPQHF
d_gene: NA; abundance: NA; j_gene: TRBJ2-1; v_gene: TRBV7-3; CDR3nt: TGTGCCTTCCCCCAGCAGGTGGAAAATGAGCAGTTCTTC; CDR3aa: CAFPQQVENEQFF
d_gene: TRBD1; abundance: NA; j_gene: TRBJ1-6; v_gene: TRBV11-1; CDR3nt: TGTGCCAGCAGCTCTTCCGACAGGGTGGTCAATTCACCCCTCCACTTT; CDR3aa: CASSSSDRVVNSPLHF
d_gene: NA; abundance: once; j_gene: TRBJ1-1; v_gene: TRBV25-1; CDR3nt: TGTGCCAGCAGTGTGCGGGGGACTGGGGCTTTCTTT; CDR3aa: CASSVRGTGAFF
d_gene: NA; abundance: once; j_gene: TRBJ2-3; v_gene: TRBV1; CDR3nt: TGCACCAGCAGCCAAGATCTAGAAGTAACTAGCACAGATACGCAGTATTTT; CDR3aa: CTSSQDLEVTSTDTQYF
d_gene: NA; abundance: NA; j_gene: TRBJ2-7; v_gene: TRBV12-3/TRBV12-4; CDR3nt: TGTGCCAGCAGTCCCCCGTGGGCGGGCGAGCAGTACTTC; CDR3aa: CASSPPWAGEQYF
d_gene: TRBD2; abundance: NA; j_gene: TRBJ2-2; v_gene: TRBV9; CDR3nt: TGTGCCAGCGGACGGGGGGACACCGGGGAGCTGTTTTTT; CDR3aa: CASGRGDTGELFF
d_gene: NA; abundance: NA; j_gene: TRBJ1-3; v_gene: TRBV2; CDR3nt: TGTGCCAGCAGTGACACAGGGCACTCTGGAAACACCATATATTTT; CDR3aa: CASSDTGHSGNTIYF
d_gene: TRBD1; abundance: NA; j_gene: TRBJ1-3; v_gene: TRBV6-5; CDR3nt: TGTGCCAGCAGTTACCCGGGACAGGGGCGAAACACCATATATTTT; CDR3aa: CASSYPGQGRNTIYF
d_gene: NA; abundance: NA; j_gene: TRBJ2-2; v_gene: TRBV6-5; CDR3nt: TGTGCCAGCAGTTACGGGACGGGAGCGGACACCGGGGAGCTGTTTTTT; CDR3aa: CASSYGTGADTGELFF
d_gene: TRBD1; abundance: few; j_gene: TRBJ1-2; v_gene: TRBV2; CDR3nt: TGTGCCAGCAGTAACCGACAGGGCGGTGTTGATGGCTACACCTTC; CDR3aa: CASSNRQGGVDGYTF
d_gene: NA; abundance: few; j_gene: TRBJ1-1; v_gene: TRBV6-2/TRBV6-3; CDR3nt: TGTGCCAGCAGATACCAGGGGTTCGATGAAGCTTTCTTT; CDR3aa: CASRYQGFDEAFF
d_gene: NA; abundance: NA; j_gene: TRBJ1-3; v_gene: TRBV7-2; CDR3nt: TGTGCCAGCAGCCCACCCTCAGTTGGAAACACCATATATTTT; CDR3aa: CASSPPSVGNTIYF
d_gene: NA; abundance: NA; j_gene: TRBJ1-1; v_gene: TRBV19; CDR3nt: TGTGCCAGTAGTATAGGACACCACACTGAAGCTTTCTTT; CDR3aa: CASSIGHHTEAFF
d_gene: TRBD1; abundance: few; j_gene: TRBJ2-2; v_gene: TRBV7-8; CDR3nt: TGTGCCAGCAGCGGACAGGGAATAAGCACCGGGGAGCTGTTTTTT; CDR3aa: CASSGQGISTGELFF
d_gene: TRBD1; abundance: NA; j_gene: TRBJ1-1; v_gene: TRBV7-2; CDR3nt: TGTGCCAGCAGGCCCAACAGGGGGCGGACTGAAGCTTTCTTT; CDR3aa: CASRPNRGRTEAFF
d_gene: TRBD2; abundance: NA; j_gene: TRBJ2-1; v_gene: TRBV7-3; CDR3nt: TGTGCCAGCATGCCCGGGACTAGCGGGGGCAATGAGCAGTTCTTC; CDR3aa: CASMPGTSGGNEQFF
d_gene: TRBD2; abundance: NA; j_gene: TRBJ2-3; v_gene: TRBV4-2; CDR3nt: TGTGCCAGCAGCCAAGATTTAGCGGGGGGGGTAGATACGCAGTATTTT; CDR3aa: CASSQDLAGGVDTQYF
d_gene: NA; abundance: NA; j_gene: TRBJ1-4; v_gene: TRBV2; CDR3nt: TGTGCCAGCAGGGTGGGGCATGAAAAACTGTTTTTT; CDR3aa: CASRVGHEKLFF
d_gene: NA; abundance: NA; j_gene: TRBJ1-5; v_gene: TRBV6-2/TRBV6-3; CDR3nt: TGTGCCAGCAGTTACTCTGGGCAGGACAATCAGCCCCAGCATTTT; CDR3aa: CASSYSGQDNQPQHF
d_gene: NA; abundance: NA; j_gene: TRBJ2-2; v_gene: TRBV5-1; CDR3nt: TGCGCCAGCAGCTTGGGGGGCAGATCGAGGACGAACACCGGGGAGCTGTTTTTT; CDR3aa: CASSLGGRSRTNTGELFF
d_gene: NA; abundance: NA; j_gene: TRBJ2-1; v_gene: TRBV27; CDR3nt: TGTGCCAGCAGTTTATCGGGAACAGGACAGTACAATGAGCAGTTCTTC; CDR3aa: CASSLSGTGQYNEQFF
d_gene: NA; abundance: NA; j_gene: TRBJ1-2; v_gene: TRBV9; CDR3nt: TGTGCCAGCAGCGCAACAGAGCATGGCTACACCTTC; CDR3aa: CASSATEHGYTF
d_gene: TRBD2; abundance: NA; j_gene: TRBJ2-7; v_gene: TRBV3-1/TRBV3-2; CDR3nt: TGTGCCAGCAGCCAATTTCCCCCGGCGGGGGGTGAGCAGTACTTC; CDR3aa: CASSQFPPAGGEQYF
d_gene: NA; abundance: NA; j_gene: TRBJ1-4; v_gene: TRBV7-9; CDR3nt: TGTGCCAGCAGCTTAGGTCCAGGTCCAACTAATGAAAAACTGTTTTTT; CDR3aa: CASSLGPGPTNEKLFF
d_gene: NA; abundance: NA; j_gene: TRBJ2-6; v_gene: TRBV19; CDR3nt: TGTGCCAGTAGGTCGTCCCAGTCCCCCTCTGGGGCCAACGTCCTGACTTTC; CDR3aa: CASRSSQSPSGANVLTF
d_gene: TRBD2; abundance: NA; j_gene: TRBJ2-1; v_gene: TRBV7-2; CDR3nt: TGTGCCAGCAGCGAACCGGGACTAGCGGGGGGGCGGAATGAGCAGTTCTTC; CDR3aa: CASSEPGLAGGRNEQFF
d_gene: TRBD1; abundance: NA; j_gene: TRBJ1-5; v_gene: TRBV10-3; CDR3nt: TGTGCCATCAGTGAGTCGAGGGGACAGGGGGCGCGAAGCAATCAGCCCCAGCATTTT; CDR3aa: CAISESRGQGARSNQPQHF
d_gene: NA; abundance: NA; j_gene: TRBJ2-7; v_gene: TRBV11-3; CDR3nt: TGTGCCAGCAGCTATCCCCCGAACTCGGAGCAGTACTTC; CDR3aa: CASSYPPNSEQYF
d_gene: NA; abundance: NA; j_gene: TRBJ1-1; v_gene: TRBV6-2/TRBV6-3; CDR3nt: TGTGCCAGCAGTTACTCGTACAATACTGAAGCTTTCTTT; CDR3aa: CASSYSYNTEAFF
d_gene: NA; abundance: NA; j_gene: TRBJ2-3; v_gene: TRBV18; CDR3nt: TGTGCCAGCTCGCAGGACTACCTCAGCACAGATACGCAGTATTTT; CDR3aa: CASSQDYLSTDTQYF
d_gene: NA; abundance: NA; j_gene: TRBJ1-6; v_gene: TRBV5-4; CDR3nt: TGTGCCAGCAGCTTGGACAGGGAAGTGGATTCACCCCTCCACTTT; CDR3aa: CASSLDREVDSPLHF
d_gene: NA; abundance: NA; j_gene: TRBJ1-1; v_gene: TRBV6-5; CDR3nt: TGTGCCAGCACCTGGGGACATTTGAACACTGAAGCTTTCTTT; CDR3aa: CASTWGHLNTEAFF
d_gene: TRBD2; abundance: NA; j_gene: TRBJ2-3; v_gene: TRBV3-1/TRBV3-2; CDR3nt: TGTGCCAGCAGCGGATTGACTAGCGGAAGGGCAGATACGCAGTATTTT; CDR3aa: CASSGLTSGRADTQYF
d_gene: NA; abundance: NA; j_gene: TRBJ1-2; v_gene: TRBV6-5; CDR3nt: TGTGCCAGCAGGCTACAGGGCTATGGCTACACCTTC; CDR3aa: CASRLQGYGYTF
d_gene: TRBD1; abundance: NA; j_gene: TRBJ2-7; v_gene: TRBV9; CDR3nt: TGTGCCAGCAGCGAGGCCCCGGGACAGGGAAAGTACGAGCAGTACTTC; CDR3aa: CASSEAPGQGKYEQYF
d_gene: NA; abundance: NA; j_gene: TRBJ1-1; v_gene: TRBV29-1; CDR3nt: TGCAGCGTTCTGGGGGCAGGGCTGAACACTGAAGCTTTCTTT; CDR3aa: CSVLGAGLNTEAFF
d_gene: NA; abundance: once; j_gene: TRBJ1-1; v_gene: TRBV18; CDR3nt: TGTGCCAGCTCACTATCGGGGAACACTGAAGCTTTCTTT; CDR3aa: CASSLSGNTEAFF
d_gene: NA; abundance: NA; j_gene: TRBJ2-5; v_gene: TRBV24-1; CDR3nt: TGTGCCACCTCAGGGGACCGGGACACCATCCAAGAGACCCAGTACTTC; CDR3aa: CATSGDRDTIQETQYF
d_gene: NA; abundance: NA; j_gene: TRBJ1-4; v_gene: TRBV14; CDR3nt: TGTGCCAGCAGCCAAGTTCAGGTCCCTAATGAAAAACTGTTTTTT; CDR3aa: CASSQVQVPNEKLFF
d_gene: NA; abundance: NA; j_gene: TRBJ1-5; v_gene: TRBV19; CDR3nt: TGTGCCAGTAGTTCCCGACAGGTTAGCAATCAGCCCCAGCATTTT; CDR3aa: CASSSRQVSNQPQHF
d_gene: TRBD2; abundance: NA; j_gene: TRBJ2-7; v_gene: TRBV2; CDR3nt: TGTGCCAGCAGTGAAGATGGGGGGGCCTACGAGCAGTACTTC; CDR3aa: CASSEDGGAYEQYF
d_gene: TRBD1; abundance: few; j_gene: TRBJ1-4; v_gene: TRBV4-2; CDR3nt: TGTGCCAGCAGCCAAGATGGAGGACAGGGGGCCGAAAAACTGTTTTTT; CDR3aa: CASSQDGGQGAEKLFF
d_gene: NA; abundance: NA; j_gene: TRBJ1-6; v_gene: TRBV5-4; CDR3nt: TGTGCCAGCAGCTTGGGGGGCAGGGCTACTACTTCACCCCTCCACTTT; CDR3aa: CASSLGGRATTSPLHF
d_gene: NA; abundance: few; j_gene: TRBJ2-5; v_gene: TRBV6-2/TRBV6-3; CDR3nt: TGTGCCAGCAGTTGGTTGGGGACTCAAGAGACCCAGTACTTC; CDR3aa: CASSWLGTQETQYF
d_gene: NA; abundance: NA; j_gene: TRBJ2-7; v_gene: TRBV5-1; CDR3nt: TGCGCCAGCAGCCCCGCCCGGAGTCCCTACGAGCAGTACTTC; CDR3aa: CASSPARSPYEQYF
d_gene: TRBD1; abundance: NA; j_gene: TRBJ2-5; v_gene: TRBV7-3; CDR3nt: TGTGCCAGCAGCTTAGACAGGGGGAGTCAAGAGACCCAGTACTTC; CDR3aa: CASSLDRGSQETQYF
d_gene: NA; abundance: NA; j_gene: TRBJ1-1; v_gene: TRBV11-3; CDR3nt: TGTGCCAGCAACTTAGACCAGGGCGGCACTGAAGCTTTCTTT; CDR3aa: CASNLDQGGTEAFF
d_gene: NA; abundance: once; j_gene: TRBJ2-7; v_gene: TRBV11-3; CDR3nt: TGTGCCAGCAGCTTAGTGGGCAGCTACGAGCAGTACTTC; CDR3aa: CASSLVGSYEQYF
d_gene: NA; abundance: NA; j_gene: TRBJ1-1; v_gene: TRBV5-4; CDR3nt: TGTGCCAGCAGCTTGGCCCCGACAGGTTTGAACACTGAAGCTTTCTTT; CDR3aa: CASSLAPTGLNTEAFF
d_gene: NA; abundance: NA; j_gene: TRBJ2-7; v_gene: TRBV27; CDR3nt: TGTGCCAGCAGTTTAAGGACGCGGGTGAGGGAGGAGCAGTACTTC; CDR3aa: CASSLRTRVREEQYF